This T cell receptor beta chain was captured by sequencing in a study of blood T cell repertoires in COVID-19. Here immunoSEQ multiplex PCR was the method, and the copy in TCRdb shows in-frame clones only, minus some. The sample includes 400,000 to 550,000 clones, 70% to 90% of them seen just once. V gave up 0 bases and J gave up 7 bases, with 14 bases separating them. Germline lookup yields CDR1 SGHDT and CDR2 YYEEEE. The CDR3 extends over 15 amino acids. The clonotype was recovered from a woman under 30 with acute COVID-19. The gene calls are TRBV5-6 and TRBJ2-1; D is possibly TRBD2 (5 bases). Sequencing was carried out using PBMCs or T cells enriched from blood (not recorded which). CDR3 sequence reads: CASSLGLADRNEQFF. The CDR3 DNA follows: TGTGCCAGCAGCTTGGGGCTAGCCGATAGAAATGAGCAGTTCTTC.